One and the same sample provided the 29 T cell receptor beta chains below, sequenced in a study of blood T cell repertoires in COVID-19. The assay was immunoSEQ multiplex PCR, and TCRdb's table has in-frame clones only and misses some. The sample lists 200,000 to 250,000 clones; about 89% were seen once. Sequencing was performed on peripheral blood. Receptors originate from a man in his sixties who had recovered from COVID-19.

This chain joins TRBV7-8 and TRBJ2-1; D is possibly TRBD2 (5 bases). CDR3 length: 17 residues. Per the germline V gene, CDR1 is SGHVS and CDR2 is FQNEAQ. V was cut by 2 bases and J by 12 bases, with 26 bases left in between. CDR3: CASSLQADFLSPIVQFF. In DNA form, the CDR3 reads TGTGCCAGCAGCTTACAAGCGGACTTCCTATCCCCCATCGTGCAGTTCTTC. The full variable domain, with the rest looked up from reference TRBV7-8 and TRBJ2-1, is GAGVSQSPRYKVAKRGQDVALRCDPISGHVSLFWYQQALGQGPEFLTYFQNEAQLDKSGLPSDRFFAERPEGSVSTLKIQRTQQEDSAVYLCASSLQADFLSPIVQFFGPGTRLTVL.

The CDR3 region is CASGPSGRSSYNEQFF. CDR3 nucleotides: TGTGCCAGCGGGCCCTCAGGGAGGTCCTCCTACAATGAGCAGTTCTTC. The chain has TRBV6-6 and TRBJ2-1; D is perhaps TRBD2 (6 bases). There are 16 residues in the CDR3. The germline V gene encodes CDR1 MNHNY and CDR2 SVGAGI (reference sequence). V was pared by 8 bases and J by 0 bases, with 17 bases between.

Comments on this clone: The junction departs from germline at one end; a sequencing error may be responsible. The rearrangement uses TRBV5-6 and TRBJ2-7; TRBD2 matches 13 bases. This CDR3 has 14 amino acids. Germline V gene sequence: CDR1 SGHDT, CDR2 YYEEEE. CDR3 coding DNA: TGTGCCAGCAGCCGACTAGCGGGGGGATACGAACAGTACTTC. It encodes CASSRLAGGYEQYF.

V and J are TRBV5-1 and TRBJ2-2; D remains unclear. The CDR3 has 16 residues. Trimming pared 2 bases from V and 4 bases from J, leaving 15 bases between. Germline lookup yields CDR1 SGHRS and CDR2 YFSETQ. The CDR3 DNA is TGCGCCAGCAGCTTCGACCCACCGACTGGCACCGGGGAGCTGTTTTTT. It specifies CASSFDPPTGTGELFF.

This chain uses TRBV15 with TRBJ2-7, with TRBD2 matching over 9 bases. Germline V gene lookup returns CDR1 LNHNV and CDR2 YYDKDF (reference sequence). The CDR3 is 17 amino acids. With V trimmed by 0 bases and J by 6 bases, 12 bases remained unmatched. In DNA, the CDR3 is TGTGCCACCAGCAGAGATCTTCTAGCGGGGAAGCTCTCCGAGCAGTACTTC. It specifies CATSRDLLAGKLSEQYF.

Here the CDR3 reads CASSLINRGLSNTGELFF. CDR3 bases: TGTGCCAGCAGTTTAATAAACAGGGGTCTCTCGAACACCGGGGAGCTGTTTTTT. The chain recombines TRBV27 with TRBJ2-2, with 7 bases that match TRBD1. The ends lost 2 bases at V and 0 bases at J; junction bases unmatched: 9. The CDR3 contains 18 residues. CDR1 MNHEY and CDR2 SMNVEV come from the germline V gene (reference sequence).

The CDR3 DNA reads TGTGCCAGTAGCCTCCTCTTCCTAGCGGGCACAGATACGCAGTATTTT. This encodes CASSLLFLAGTDTQYF. The V gene is TRBV19, the J gene TRBJ2-3, with 7 bases lining up with TRBD2. Germline V gene data show CDR1 as LNHDA and CDR2 as SQIVND (reference sequence). The V and J ends lost 6 bases and 1 base, in that order; junction bases with no gene match: 10. The CDR3 is 16 amino acids.

This sequence joins TRBV2 and TRBJ1-5; unclear D gene. CDR3 size: 13 residues. Germline values: CDR1 SNHLY, CDR2 FYNNEI. V was trimmed by 1 base and J by 6 bases, leaving 7 bases between them. DNA of the CDR3: TGTGCCAGCAGTGAAGGGCTGGTTCAGCCCCAGCATTTT. It translates to CASSEGLVQPQHF.

The chain carries TRBV7-3 and TRBJ2-5, with TRBD1 matching 11 bases. This CDR3 is built from 15 residues. With V trimmed by 5 bases and J by 7 bases, 9 bases remained unmatched. Germline V CDR1 and CDR2: SGHTA, FQGTGA. The chain's CDR3 is CASSDGQGAGRTQYF. The CDR3 nucleotides read TGTGCCAGCAGCGACGGACAGGGGGCAGGGCGGACCCAGTACTTC.

The chain uses TRBV20-1 and TRBJ2-7; 11 bases align to TRBD1. This CDR3 contains 13 residues. V lost 3 bases and J lost 6; bases outside the gene matches: 4. Germline values: CDR1 DFQATT, CDR2 SNEGSKA (reference sequence). The CDR3 DNA follows: TGCAGTGCTAGTAGGGACAGGGGGGGCGAGCAGTACTTC. The encoded protein is CSASRDRGGEQYF.

The chain has TRBV4-2 and TRBJ2-2, with D unresolved. Germline V CDR1 and CDR2: LGHNA, YNFKEQ. The V end lost 5 bases, the J end lost 0 bases, and 10 bases lay between the germline ends. This CDR3 region has 15 residues. CDR3 coding DNA: TGTGCCAGCAGCTATACCGACTCGAACACCGGGGAGCTGTTTTTT. Amino acid sequence: CASSYTDSNTGELFF.

The chain couples TRBV5-1 to TRBJ1-2; TRBD1 agrees at 8 bases. This CDR3 spans 15 amino acids. Germline trimming cut 0 bases from V and 4 bases from J; bases unmatched to any gene: 5. Germline CDR1 is SGHRS and CDR2 is YFSETQ. The CDR3 reads CASSLVAGTGYGYTF. CDR3 nucleotide sequence: TGCGCCAGCAGCTTGGTCGCCGGGACAGGCTATGGCTACACCTTC.

The rearrangement uses TRBV15 and TRBJ2-1, with 7 bases identical to TRBD1. Germline CDR1 LNHNV, CDR2 YYDKDF (reference sequence). V was clipped by 0 bases and J by 5 bases; unmatched bases: 10. The CDR3 spans 17 residues. CDR3 in DNA: TGTGCCACCAGCAGAGATAGGGTCAGGGGGTGGCACAATGAGCAGTTCTTC. This codes for CATSRDRVRGWHNEQFF.

The V gene is TRBV19, the J gene TRBJ2-2; a possible D gene is TRBD2 (6 bases). The CDR3 totals 15 residues. V was pared by 5 bases and J by 5 bases, with 15 bases between. Germline V CDR1 and CDR2: LNHDA, SQIVND (reference sequence). CDR3 protein: CASSFTRAGTGELFF. The CDR3 DNA reads TGTGCCAGTAGTTTCACTCGGGCGGGGACCGGGGAGCTGTTTTTT.

This chain connects TRBV19 to TRBJ1-2, with 10 bases matching TRBD1. The CDR3 sequence is 15 residues long. In germline, CDR1 is LNHDA, CDR2 SQIVND (reference sequence). Trimming removed 7 bases from V and 5 bases from J; junction bases left unmatched: 10. CDR3 in amino acids: CASNTGTGAVYGYTF. CDR3 DNA sequence: TGTGCCAGTAATACCGGGACAGGGGCCGTTTATGGCTACACCTTC.

The chain links TRBV7-2 to TRBJ2-7; unclear D gene. CDR3 size: 13 residues. Germline CDR1 is SGHTA and CDR2 is FQGNSA. V lost 5 bases, J lost 4 bases, and 12 bases lay in between. This chain's CDR3 is CASSPPQLYEQYF. Here the CDR3 DNA reads TGTGCCAGCAGCCCACCACAGCTATACGAGCAGTACTTC.

The chain combines TRBV19 with TRBJ1-2, with D possibly being TRBD1 (5 bases). V lost 5 bases and J lost 7, with 17 bases in between. Germline lookup yields CDR1 LNHDA and CDR2 SQIVND (reference sequence). The CDR3 has 14 amino acids. The CDR3 bases are TGTGCCAGTAGTTCACGCGCCAGGGAGGGTGGCTACACCTTC. Translation gives CASSSRAREGGYTF.

The rearrangement uses TRBV11-2 and TRBJ2-7, with 8 nucleotides matching TRBD2. V shed 0 bases and J 3 bases; nucleotides not matched to a gene: 4. This CDR3 contains 15 residues. CDR1 is SGHAT, CDR2 FQNNGV, per germline. CDR3 bases: TGTGCCAGCAGCTTAGAACTCGGGGGGGGCTACGAGCAGTACTTC. It specifies CASSLELGGGYEQYF.

The gene calls are TRBV7-3 and TRBJ2-2; 8 bases agree with TRBD2. Germline V CDR1 and CDR2: SGHTA, FQGTGA. The CDR3 spans 13 residues. Trimming took 3 bases from V and 8 from J; bases not matched to a gene: 2. Here the CDR3 DNA reads TGTGCCAGCAGCTTTAGCGGGGTTGGGGAGCTGTTTTTT. It encodes CASSFSGVGELFF. Together with reference TRBV7-3 and TRBJ2-2, the CDR3 gives the full variable domain: GAGVSQTPSNKVTEKGKYVELRCDPISGHTALYWYRQSLGQGPEFLIYFQGTGAADDSGLPNDRFFAVRPEGSVSTLKIQRTERGDSAVYLCASSFSGVGELFFGEGSRLTVL.

This clone came up once. V and J are TRBV7-3 and TRBJ2-7; 9 bases line up with TRBD1. The CDR3 sequence is 15 residues long. Germline V lookup: CDR1 SGHTA, CDR2 FQGTGA. The V segment lost 5 bases and the J segment 3 bases; nucleotides outside the gene matches: 8. As DNA, the CDR3 is TGTGCCAGCAGCCAAGGGACAGGGCCACACTACGAGCAGTACTTC. Translated: CASSQGTGPHYEQYF. Using reference TRBV7-3 and TRBJ2-7 for the parts outside the CDR3, the full variable domain is GAGVSQTPSNKVTEKGKYVELRCDPISGHTALYWYRQSLGQGPEFLIYFQGTGAADDSGLPNDRFFAVRPEGSVSTLKIQRTERGDSAVYLCASSQGTGPHYEQYFGPGTRLTVT.

The rearrangement uses TRBV5-1 and TRBJ1-1; TRBD1 matches 12 bases. The V segment lost 0 bases and the J segment 5 bases; nucleotides outside the gene matches: 2. The CDR3 spans 15 residues. The germline V gene has CDR1 SGHRS and CDR2 YFSETQ. CDR3 residues: CASSLGDRGLTEAFF. CDR3 in DNA: TGCGCCAGCAGCTTGGGGGACAGGGGGCTTACTGAAGCTTTCTTT.

Points on this clone: This sample includes further DNA sequences coding for the same CDR3. The chain combines TRBV5-1 with TRBJ2-1, with D possibly matching TRBD2 (5 bases). Trimming removed 4 bases from V and 0 bases from J, with 8 bases in between. CDR3 length: 14 residues. Germline V CDR1 and CDR2: SGHRS, YFSETQ. The CDR3 here is CASSLGSSYNEQFF. CDR3 nucleotide sequence: TGCGCCAGCAGCCTAGGGAGCTCCTACAATGAGCAGTTCTTC.

J is TRBJ1-2 and V is TRBV6-2 or TRBV6-3; no reliable D call. The CDR3 spans 12 residues. V lost 2 bases, J lost 8 bases, and 9 bases lay in between. Germline V gene lookup returns CDR1 MNHEY and CDR2 SVGEGT. CDR3 in DNA: TGTGCCAGCAGTTACACAACCTGGGGCTACACCTTC. Translating gives CASSYTTWGYTF.

The genes are TRBV3-1 (or the pseudogene TRBV3-2) and TRBJ2-7, with 7 bases identical to TRBD1. The CDR3 spans 16 residues. V dropped 0 bases and J dropped 0; count of bases not matched to a gene: 5. Germline CDR1 and CDR2: LGHDT and YNNKEL (reference sequence). CDR3 coding DNA: TGTGCCAGCAGCCAAGATGCCAGGGGGAGCTCCTACGAGCAGTACTTC. Its translation is CASSQDARGSSYEQYF.

The rearrangement links TRBV19 to TRBJ1-5; 9 bases line up with TRBD1. Germline CDR1 LNHDA, CDR2 SQIVND (reference sequence). V lost 5 bases, J lost 6 bases, and 5 bases stayed unmatched. The CDR3 contains 14 residues. CDR3 loop: CASSDRGVGQPQHF. In nucleotides, the CDR3 is TGTGCCAGTAGTGACAGGGGGGTCGGTCAGCCCCAGCATTTT.

The V gene is TRBV9, the J gene TRBJ1-2; the D is unclear. V gave up 2 bases and J gave up 2 bases, with 7 bases separating them. Germline V gives CDR1 SGDLS, CDR2 YYNGEE. This CDR3 region has 13 residues. CDR3 nucleotides: TGTGCCAGCAGCGTCGACGGGAACTATGGCTACACCTTC. It translates to CASSVDGNYGYTF.

CDR3 nucleotides: TGTGCCAGCAGTGACCCTTCCCCTATACTTACAGGGAGCTATCAGCCCCAGCATTTT. Protein: CASSDPSPILTGSYQPQHF. V usage is TRBV6-4 and J usage is TRBJ1-5; a possible D gene is TRBD1 (6 bases). The CDR3 extends over 19 amino acids. The germline V and J ends were trimmed by 2 bases and 5 bases, with 25 bases remaining between them. Germline lookup yields CDR1 MRHNA and CDR2 SNTAGT.

This clone is a singleton in its sample. The CDR3 reads CASSRTSGAPGEQYF. The DNA of the CDR3 is TGTGCCAGCAGCCGGACTAGCGGGGCCCCGGGCGAGCAGTACTTC. J is TRBJ2-7 and V is TRBV3-1 (or the pseudogene TRBV3-2); 12 positions match TRBD2. CDR3 length equals 15 residues. In germline, CDR1 is LGHDT, CDR2 YNNKEL (reference sequence). V lost 4 bases, J lost 6 bases, and 7 bases stayed unmatched.

The J gene is TRBJ2-4, the V gene TRBV28, with D possibly matching TRBD1 (7 bases). The V gene lost 5 bases and the J gene lost 1 base, with 12 bases spanning the gap. The CDR3 covers 15 residues. Per the germline V gene, CDR1 is MDHEN and CDR2 is SYDVKM. DNA for the CDR3: TGTGCCAGCAGTAAACCAGGGGGGGCCAAAAACATTCAGTACTTC. Residues: CASSKPGGAKNIQYF.